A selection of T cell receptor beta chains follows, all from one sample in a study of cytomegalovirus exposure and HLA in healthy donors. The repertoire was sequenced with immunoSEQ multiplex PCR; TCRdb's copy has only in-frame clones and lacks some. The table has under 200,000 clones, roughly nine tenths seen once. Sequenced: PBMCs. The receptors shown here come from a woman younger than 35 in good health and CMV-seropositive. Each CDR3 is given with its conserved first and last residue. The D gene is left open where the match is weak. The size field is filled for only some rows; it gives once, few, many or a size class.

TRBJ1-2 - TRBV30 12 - TGTGCCTGGAGTGCCCCAGTGGATGGCTACACCTTC CAWSAPVDGYTF
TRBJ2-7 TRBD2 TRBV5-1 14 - TGCGCCAGCACACCTAGCGGGAGCTCCTACGAGCAGTACTTC CASTPSGSSYEQYF
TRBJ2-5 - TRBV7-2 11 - TGTGCCAGCAGTAGGAGAGGGACCCAGTACTTC CASSRRGTQYF
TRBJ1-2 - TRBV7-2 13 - TGTGCCAGCAGCGATCAGTCGTTTTATGGCTACACCTTC CASSDQSFYGYTF
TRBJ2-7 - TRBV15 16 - TGTGCCACCAGCAGAGAGACAGGGGAGGGGAACTACGAGCAGTACTTC CATSRETGEGNYEQYF
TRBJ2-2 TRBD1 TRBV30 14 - TGTGCCTGGAGGGGACAGGGGAACACCGGGGAGCTGTTTTTT CAWRGQGNTGELFF
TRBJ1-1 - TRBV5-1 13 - TGCGCCAGCAGCTTGGGACTAGAACCTGAAGCTTTCTTT CASSLGLEPEAFF
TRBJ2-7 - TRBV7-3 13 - TGTGCCAGCAGCTCTGAGGGTTCCTACGAGCAGTACTTC CASSSEGSYEQYF
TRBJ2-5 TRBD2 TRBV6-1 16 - TGTGCCAGCAGTGAAGGGGTAGCGGGAGTCGCGGAGACCCAGTACTTC CASSEGVAGVAETQYF
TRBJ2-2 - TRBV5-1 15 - TGCGCCAGCAGCTTGGATGGGAGGAATATCGGGGAGCTGTTTTTT CASSLDGRNIGELFF
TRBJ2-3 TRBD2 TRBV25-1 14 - TGTGCCAGCAGTGTAGGCGGGAGGGGCGATACGCAGTATTTT CASSVGGRGDTQYF
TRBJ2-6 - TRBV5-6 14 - TGTGCCAGCGGAGGGGATTCTGGGGCCAACGTCCTGACTTTC CASGGDSGANVLTF
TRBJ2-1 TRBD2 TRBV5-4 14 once TGTGCCAGCAAGGGGGGACTAGCCTACAATGAGCAGTTCTTC CASKGGLAYNEQFF
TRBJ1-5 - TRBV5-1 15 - TGCGCCAGCAGCTTGGAGGGGGACGGGTATCAGCCCCAGCATTTT CASSLEGDGYQPQHF
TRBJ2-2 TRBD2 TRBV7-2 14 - TGTGCCAGCAGCCCCCGGGGGGGCACCGGGGAGCTGTTTTTT CASSPRGGTGELFF
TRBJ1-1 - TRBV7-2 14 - TGTGCCAGCAGCTTAGCGCAGGGAAACACTGAAGCTTTCTTT CASSLAQGNTEAFF
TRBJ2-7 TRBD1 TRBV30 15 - TGTGCCTGGAGACTAATACAGGGGGCGATCTACGAGCAGTACTTC CAWRLIQGAIYEQYF
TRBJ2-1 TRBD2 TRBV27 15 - TGTGCCAGCAGACCCGGGACTAGCGGGAACAATGAGCAGTTCTTC CASRPGTSGNNEQFF
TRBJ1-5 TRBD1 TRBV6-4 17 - TGTGCCAGCAGTGACTTGAATCGCGACAGGGGGAATCAGCCCCAGCATTTT CASSDLNRDRGNQPQHF
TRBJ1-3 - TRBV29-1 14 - TGCAGCGTTAAAGCCCCCGAGGCTGGAAACACCATATATTTT CSVKAPEAGNTIYF
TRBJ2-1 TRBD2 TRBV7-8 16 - TGTGCCAGCAGCTGGACCGGGGGGAGCTCCTACAATGAGCAGTTCTTC CASSWTGGSSYNEQFF
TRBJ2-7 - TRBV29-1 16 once TGCAGCGTTGAACGCCCAGGCCCAGGGGTTGGATACGAGCAGTACTTC CSVERPGPGVGYEQYF